This T cell receptor (beta chain) was profiled in a study of blood T cell repertoires in COVID-19. Whole-study context: Sites in the United States, Italy and Spain provided acute and convalescent COVID-19 samples.

As handled by the study authors: It was from reference gene primer amplification that nucleated cell counts were estimated. The table came from immunoSEQ multiplex PCR; TCRdb's copy has only in-frame clones and leaves some out. Clone size and V and J calls were adopted from that table, with D and trimming inferred from the DNA. The repertoire holds hundreds of thousands of clones, with about 90% as singletons. This CDR3 spans 19 amino acids. This clonotype was sampled from a woman in her late teens or twenties who had recovered from COVID-19. Sample: peripheral blood. The chain couples TRBV21-1 to TRBJ2-3; TRBD2, as called in the table, went unchecked against the DNA. TRBV21-1 corresponds to a pseudogene. The CDR3 loop is CASSARDSVTPSATDTQYF. The DNA for the CDR3 is TGTGCCAGCAGCGCTCGCGACTCCGTAACCCCATCAGCCACAGATACGCAGTATTTT.